The clone carrying this T cell receptor beta chain was recorded at least ten times. Preparation of the TCRbeta library was carried out with unique molecular identifiers. In TCRdb, the PCR reads were re-called with MiXCR into one record per CDR3 protein. The repertoire holds approximately 170,000 distinct CDR3 sequences, with more than 9.5% as singletons. The sample comes from a study of T-cell reconstitution after alpha-beta-depleted transplantation in children. Between the trimmed V and J ends, which lost 5 bases and 4 bases, there was a span of 9 bases. Germline values: CDR1 GTSNPN, CDR2 SVGIG (reference sequence). CDR3 size: 12 residues.

The sample consisted of PBMCs, taken before TCRalphabeta/CD19-depleted stem cell transplant. This clonotype was obtained from a boy aged 2 to 10 with acute myeloid leukemia, due to receive a stem cell transplant. The gene calls are TRBV30 and TRBJ1-3; D gene ambiguous. The DNA of the CDR3 is TGTGCCTGGTCTCCCGGGGGAAACACCATATATTTT. Its protein is CAWSPGGNTIYF. The full variable domain, with the rest looked up from reference TRBV30 and TRBJ1-3, is SQTIHQWPATLVQPVGSPLSLECTVEGTSNPNLYWYRQAAGRGLQLLFYSVGIGQISSEVPQNLSASRPQDRQFILSSKKLLLSDSGFYLCAWSPGGNTIYFGEGSWLTVV.